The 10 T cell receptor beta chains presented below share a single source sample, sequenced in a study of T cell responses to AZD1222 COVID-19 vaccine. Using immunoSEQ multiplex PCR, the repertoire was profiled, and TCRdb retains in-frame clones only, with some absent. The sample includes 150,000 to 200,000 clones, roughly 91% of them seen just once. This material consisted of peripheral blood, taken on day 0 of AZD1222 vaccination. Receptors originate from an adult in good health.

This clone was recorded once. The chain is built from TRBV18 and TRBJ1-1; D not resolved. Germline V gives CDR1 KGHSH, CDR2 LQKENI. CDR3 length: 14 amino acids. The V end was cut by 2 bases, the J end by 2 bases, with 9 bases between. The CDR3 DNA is TGTGCCAGCTCACCAAAGGGCTTAAACACTGAAGCTTTCTTT. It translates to CASSPKGLNTEAFF.

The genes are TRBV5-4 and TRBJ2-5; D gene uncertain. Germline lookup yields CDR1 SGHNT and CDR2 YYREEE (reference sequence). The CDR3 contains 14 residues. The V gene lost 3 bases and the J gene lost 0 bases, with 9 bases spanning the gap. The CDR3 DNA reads TGTGCCAGCAGCTCGCCGGGCCACCAAGAGACCCAGTACTTC. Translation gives CASSSPGHQETQYF.

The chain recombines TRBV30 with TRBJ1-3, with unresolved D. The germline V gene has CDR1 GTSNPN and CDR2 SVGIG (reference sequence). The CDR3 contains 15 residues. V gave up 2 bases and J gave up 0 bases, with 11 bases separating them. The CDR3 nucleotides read TGTGCCTGGAGTAGAGCGGGCCCCTCTGGAAACACCATATATTTT. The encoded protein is CAWSRAGPSGNTIYF.

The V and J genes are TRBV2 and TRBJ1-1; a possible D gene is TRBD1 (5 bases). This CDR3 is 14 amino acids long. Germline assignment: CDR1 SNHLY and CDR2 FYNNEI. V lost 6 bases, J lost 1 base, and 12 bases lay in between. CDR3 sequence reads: CASRRTSGNTEAFF. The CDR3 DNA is TGTGCCAGCAGGAGGACAAGTGGGAACACTGAAGCTTTCTTT.

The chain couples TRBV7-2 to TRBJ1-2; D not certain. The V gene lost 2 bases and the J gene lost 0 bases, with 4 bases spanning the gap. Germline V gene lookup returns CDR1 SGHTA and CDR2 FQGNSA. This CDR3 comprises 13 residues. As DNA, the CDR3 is TGTGCCAGCAGCTTACAAGCTAACTATGGCTACACCTTC. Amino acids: CASSLQANYGYTF.

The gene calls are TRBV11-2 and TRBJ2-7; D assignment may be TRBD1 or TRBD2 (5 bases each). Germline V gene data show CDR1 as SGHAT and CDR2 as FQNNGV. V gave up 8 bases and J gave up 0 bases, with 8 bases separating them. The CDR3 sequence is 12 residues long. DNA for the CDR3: TGTGCCAGCGGGGGATCCTCCTACGAGCAGTACGTC. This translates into CASGGSSYEQYV.

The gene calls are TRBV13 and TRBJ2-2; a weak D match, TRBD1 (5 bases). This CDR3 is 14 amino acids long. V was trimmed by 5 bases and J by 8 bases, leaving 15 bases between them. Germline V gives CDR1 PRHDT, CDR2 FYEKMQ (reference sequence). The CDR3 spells CASSMQGFPGELFF. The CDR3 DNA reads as TGTGCCAGCAGCATGCAGGGATTCCCAGGGGAGCTGTTTTTT.

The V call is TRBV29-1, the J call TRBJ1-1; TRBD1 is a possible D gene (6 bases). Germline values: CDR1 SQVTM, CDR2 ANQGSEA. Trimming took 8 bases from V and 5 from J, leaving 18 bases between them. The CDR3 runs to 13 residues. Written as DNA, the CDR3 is TGCAGCACCTTACAGGGAATAGGAACTGAAGCTTTCTTT. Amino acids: CSTLQGIGTEAFF.

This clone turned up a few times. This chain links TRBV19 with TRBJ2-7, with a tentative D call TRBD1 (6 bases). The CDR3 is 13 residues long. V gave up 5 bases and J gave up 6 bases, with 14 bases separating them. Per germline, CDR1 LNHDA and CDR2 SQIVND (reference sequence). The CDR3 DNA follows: TGTGCCAGTAGTGCCCTCCCAGGGGTCGAGCAGTACTTC. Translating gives CASSALPGVEQYF.

Here the CDR3 DNA reads TGTGCCAGCAGCCAAGGCAGGGCCCCAAGGGAGACCCAGTACTTC. Its protein product is CASSQGRAPRETQYF. The gene calls are TRBV14 and TRBJ2-5; D is possibly TRBD1 (5 bases). Germline values: CDR1 SGHDN, CDR2 FVKESK. The CDR3 totals 15 residues. V lost 1 base and J 5 bases, leaving 14 bases between the germline ends.